The 22 T cell receptor beta chains presented below share a single source sample, sequenced in a study of T cells in Graves' hyperthyroidism and ophthalmopathy. Amplified TCR beta CDR3 regions derived from RNA transcripts. HTBI primers were employed in a first-round RT-PCR of the TCR CDR3. Each CDR3 protein gets one entry after TCRdb re-called the multiplex PCR reads with MiXCR. The sample contains approximately 590,000 distinct CDR3 sequences, 35% to 55% of which appear only once. Sequencing used peripheral blood or thyroid tissue (not recorded which). The receptors derive from a woman younger than 35 with Graves' hyperthyroidism.

Notes on this clonotype: A much larger clone differs from this one at a single base, so this may be a read error. V usage is TRBV24-1 and J usage is TRBJ2-7; D possibly corresponds to TRBD1 (6 bases). V was cut by 4 bases and J by 2 bases, with 14 bases left in between. Germline values: CDR1 KGHDR, CDR2 SFDVKD. The CDR3 extends over 15 amino acids. The CDR3 loop reads CATSDAGTPAYEQYF. As DNA, the CDR3 is TGTGCCACCAGTGACGCCGGGACACCAGCCTACGAGCAGTACTTC.

In regard to this clonotype: The junction shows a germline mismatch at one end, possibly a read error. This sequence joins TRBV7-2 and TRBJ2-7; maybe TRBD1 (5 bases). CDR3 size: 13 residues. The germline V gene encodes CDR1 SGHTA and CDR2 FQGNSA. The CDR3 DNA is TGCGCCAGCAGCCAACTCAGGGATGCCGAGCAGTACTTC. It specifies CASSQLRDAEQYF.

The chain joins TRBV7-9 to TRBJ1-4; 10 bases line up with TRBD1. Germline values: CDR1 SEHNR, CDR2 FQNEAQ (reference sequence). V lost 5 bases and J lost 6; bases outside the gene matches: 6. The CDR3 covers 15 residues. The CDR3 DNA follows: TGTGCCAGCAGCCCGGGGGACAGGGGATATGAAAAACTGTTTTTT. Protein: CASSPGDRGYEKLFF.

This clonotype was seen at least ten times. This CDR3 is CATSDFNTEAFF. CDR3 DNA: TGTGCCACCAGTGACTTTAACACTGAAGCTTTCTTT. The J gene is TRBJ1-1, the V gene TRBV24-1; no firm D call. The CDR3 is 12 residues long. Germline values: CDR1 KGHDR, CDR2 SFDVKD. The V and J ends lost 4 bases and 2 bases respectively, with 4 bases between them.

The V call is TRBV20-1, the J call TRBJ1-5; D remains unclear. Germline V gene data show CDR1 as DFQATT and CDR2 as SNEGSKA (reference sequence). V lost 2 bases and J 3 bases, leaving 11 bases between the germline ends. CDR3 length: 14 residues. The CDR3: CSARYRGYNQPQHF. CDR3 nucleotides: TGCAGTGCTAGATACAGAGGATACAATCAGCCCCAGCATTTT.

In the case of this clonotype: This sequence may be a read error, since a much larger clone differs from it by one base. The J gene is TRBJ2-7, the V gene TRBV10-3; the D gene is possibly TRBD1 (5 bases). V lost 5 bases and J lost 0, with 8 bases in between. The CDR3 extends over 13 amino acids. CDR1 and CDR2 from the germline V gene are ENHRY and SYGVKD. The CDR3 DNA is TGTGCCATCAGTCAGGACATCTCCTACGAGCAGTACTTC. Residues: CAISQDISYEQYF.

This clonotype was counted only a few times. The chain couples TRBV7-9 to TRBJ2-7; a weak D match, TRBD1 (5 bases). The CDR3 has 14 residues. Germline CDR1 and CDR2: SEHNR and FQNEAQ (reference sequence). Trimming left V 4 bases short and J 4 bases short, with 14 bases between. The CDR3 region has the DNA TGTGCCAGCAGCTCAGGGTTGGCGATATACGAGCAGTACTTC. It encodes CASSSGLAIYEQYF.

This clonotype was seen ten or more times. The chain recombines TRBV10-3 with TRBJ1-1; 7 bases fit TRBD1. Germline V CDR1 and CDR2: ENHRY, SYGVKD. CDR3 size: 17 residues. With 0 bases clipped from V and 0 bases from J, the junction kept 7 bases outside the gene matches. Here the CDR3 reads CAISESGPGQMNTEAFF. DNA for the CDR3: TGTGCCATCAGTGAGTCGGGCCCGGGACAGATGAACACTGAAGCTTTCTTT.

The genes are TRBV5-1 and TRBJ1-2, with D unclear. Trimming stripped 5 bases from V and 4 bases from J, with 21 bases between. The germline CDR1 and CDR2 sequences are SGHRS and YFSETQ. The CDR3 runs to 16 residues. The CDR3 coding sequence is TGCGCCAGCAGGCTCATGGCCTTTTCTGAGTTCTATGGCTACACCTTC. Protein sequence: CASRLMAFSEFYGYTF.

The rearrangement links TRBV29-1 to TRBJ2-5; the match to TRBD1 covers 9 bases. The CDR3 extends over 14 amino acids. The ends lost 5 bases at V and 4 bases at J; junction bases unmatched: 8. The germline gives CDR1 SQVTM, CDR2 ANQGSEA. CDR3 DNA: TGCAGCGTTTCCCGGACAGGGGTAGGAGAGACCCAGTACTTC. Translation: CSVSRTGVGETQYF. Using reference TRBV29-1 and TRBJ2-5 for the parts outside the CDR3, the full variable domain is SAVISQKPSRDICQRGTSLTIQCQVDSQVTMMFWYRQQPGQSLTLIATANQGSEATYESGFVIDKFPISRPNLTFSTLTVSNMSPEDSSIYLCSVSRTGVGETQYFGPGTRLLVL.

The chain combines TRBV20-1 with TRBJ2-5; tentatively, D is TRBD2 (5 bases). The V and J ends lost 2 bases and 5 bases respectively, with 15 bases between them. Per germline, CDR1 DFQATT and CDR2 SNEGSKA (reference sequence). The CDR3 totals 14 residues. CDR3 coding DNA: TGCAGTGCTAGATCCCTTGGAGGTCGGGAGACCCAGTACTTC. Protein sequence: CSARSLGGRETQYF.

A remark on this clonotype: An end of the junction differs from the germline gene, which may be a read error. The rearrangement links TRBV7-3 to TRBJ1-1; D is uncertain. Germline V CDR1 and CDR2: SGHTA, FQGTGA. The CDR3 length is 15 residues. This CDR3 is CASSNRHQLNTEAFF. In nucleotides, the CDR3 is TGCGCCAGCAGCAACCGGCATCAACTGAACACTGAAGCTTTCTTT.

In this sample, this clonotype turned up a few times. The chain has TRBV2 and TRBJ2-2, with D maybe TRBD2 (6 bases). The CDR3 extends over 17 amino acids. V was cut by 6 bases and J by 3 bases, with 20 bases left in between. Per the germline V gene, CDR1 is SNHLY and CDR2 is FYNNEI. CDR3 sequence reads: CASREGGTRRYTGELFF. The CDR3 DNA reads TGTGCCAGCAGGGAGGGCGGGACCCGAAGGTACACCGGGGAGCTGTTTTTT.

The chain employs TRBV6-2 or TRBV6-3 and TRBJ2-2; D gene ambiguous. The V and J ends lost 4 bases and 3 bases respectively, with 6 bases between them. This CDR3 is built from 13 residues. Germline V gene data show CDR1 as MNHEY and CDR2 as SVGEGT. The CDR3, as DNA: TGTGCCAGCAGTTCCACAGACACCGGGGAGCTGTTTTTT. This gives the protein CASSSTDTGELFF.

This clonotype came up a few times. The V and J genes are TRBV6-6 and TRBJ2-7, with D possibly TRBD1 on 5 matching bases. The CDR3 runs to 12 residues. V was shortened by 6 bases and J by 6 bases, with 12 bases between the two germline ends. The germline V gene has CDR1 MNHNY and CDR2 SVGAGI (reference sequence). CDR3 DNA: TGTGCCAGCAGCCCGCAGGGTGTCGAGCAGTACTTC. This codes for CASSPQGVEQYF.

The CDR3 bases are TGTGCCAGCAGCTCAGGACTAGCGGGACTCTCCTACGAGCAGTACTTC. Its protein product is CASSSGLAGLSYEQYF. J is TRBJ2-7 and V is TRBV12-3 or TRBV12-4; 12 nucleotides line up with TRBD2. The trim removed 6 bases at V and 0 bases at J, leaving 6 bases unmatched. The CDR3 consists of 16 residues.

In this sample, this clonotype turned up a few times. The V and J genes are TRBV11-1 and TRBJ1-4, with no clear D. The CDR3 consists of 13 residues. Trimming cost V 8 bases and J 8 bases, with 15 bases left between them. The V gene's germline CDR1 is SGHAT and CDR2 FQDESV (reference sequence). CDR3: CASSGNVNEKLFF. In DNA form, the CDR3 reads TGTGCCAGCTCTGGGAACGTTAACGAAAAACTGTTTTTT.

This chain links TRBV29-1 with TRBJ1-1, with TRBD1 matching over 9 bases. CDR1 and CDR2 (germline): SQVTM, ANQGSEA. The ends lost 7 bases at V and 8 bases at J; junction bases unmatched: 14. This CDR3 spans 14 amino acids. In DNA, the CDR3 is TGCAGCGGGGACCCCGGGACAGGGAGCGCCGAAGCTTTCTTT. Translating gives CSGDPGTGSAEAFF. Supplemented by reference TRBV29-1 and TRBJ1-1, the full variable domain reads SAVISQKPSRDICQRGTSLTIQCQVDSQVTMMFWYRQQPGQSLTLIATANQGSEATYESGFVIDKFPISRPNLTFSTLTVSNMSPEDSSIYLCSGDPGTGSAEAFFGQGTRLTVV.

J is TRBJ2-1 and V is TRBV24-1, with 14 bases identical to TRBD2. Germline-derived CDR1 and CDR2 are KGHDR and SFDVKD. V was clipped by 3 bases and J by 8 bases; unmatched bases: 8. The CDR3 loop spans 17 amino acids. The CDR3 sequence: CATSDPHGLAGGDEQFF. The CDR3 DNA reads as TGTGCCACCAGTGATCCCCATGGACTAGCGGGAGGCGATGAGCAGTTCTTC.

This clonotype was seen a few times. V gene TRBV20-1 combines with J gene TRBJ1-4; weak D call: TRBD1 (5 bases). The germline V gene has CDR1 DFQATT and CDR2 SNEGSKA (reference sequence). Trimming took off 3 bases at V and 12 bases at J, with 14 bases between the two ends. The CDR3 runs to 12 residues. CDR3 coding DNA: TGCAGTGCTAGGGGCAGGGCGAAGGAACTGTTTTTT. Protein product: CSARGRAKELFF.

This clonotype was counted only a few times. This chain uses TRBV7-6 with TRBJ1-5, with D maybe TRBD1 (6 bases). The CDR3 length is 16 residues. The germline gives CDR1 SGHVS, CDR2 FNYEAQ. Trimming cost V 5 bases and J 6 bases, with 20 bases left between them. The CDR3 reads CASSTSGQLGAQPQHF. The CDR3 coding sequence is TGTGCCAGCAGCACCTCGGGGCAGTTGGGGGCTCAGCCCCAGCATTTT.

The chain uses TRBV29-1 and TRBJ2-7; D assignment may be TRBD1 or TRBD2 (7 bases each). This CDR3 spans 15 amino acids. The V gene's germline CDR1 is SQVTM and CDR2 ANQGSEA. Trimming took 7 bases from V and 4 from J, leaving 23 bases between them. Written as DNA, the CDR3 is TGCAGCGCCCCAGGGGTTGGGCAGGGGGGGTACGAGCAGTACTTC. It codes for CSAPGVGQGGYEQYF.